This T cell receptor beta chain was profiled in a study of T-cell reconstitution after alpha-beta-depleted transplantation in children. The authors prepared the TCRbeta library with unique molecular identifiers. TCRdb called the PCR reads again in MiXCR, with one record for every CDR3 protein. The table lists some 640,000 distinct CDR3 sequences, 16% of them singletons. As regards this clonotype: At one boundary the junction diverges from the germline segment, which might be a read error.

The sample here was PBMCs from the stem cell graft donor, taken from the stem cell graft. This TCR was sampled from a human donor who donated a stem cell graft to a child with acute myeloid leukemia.

Here the CDR3 reads CRARAPGLAASKAYEQYF. In DNA, the CDR3 is TGCAGGGCTAGGGCTCCGGGACTAGCGGCGTCGAAGGCCTACGAGCAGTACTTC. The chain combines TRBV20-1 with TRBJ2-7; 11 nucleotides line up with TRBD2. The CDR3 runs to 18 residues. Germline CDR1 and CDR2: DFQATT and SNEGSKA (reference sequence).